This TCR beta chain was sequenced for a study of low-dose radiotherapy and immunotherapy resistance in tumors. Study overall: The 200 mg/m2 dose of intravenous cyclophosphamide was given every two weeks, one day before radiation and immunotherapy. Starting cycle 1 day 1, oral aspirin 300 mg was given daily for four cycles.

TRAV- and TRBV-specific primers primed first-strand cDNA, covering alpha and beta chains. A roughly 20-cycle PCR with a constant-region primer and V-primer adapter amplified TCRs. Amplification (by in vitro transcription) was performed on isolated mRNA. TCRdb reanalysed the reads using MiXCR and keeps one entry per CDR3 protein. The profile shows around 80,000 distinct CDR3 sequences, less than 20% of them singletons. The table lists this clonotype with many counts. Time point given: after trial treatment. Treatment: LDRT plus nivolumab, ipilimumab, low-dose cyclophosphamide and aspirin (RACIN trial). The donors' treatment consisted of nivolumab, ipilimumab, aspirin, low-dose cyclophosphamide and low-dose radiotherapy. This TCR was sampled from a male donor with prostate cancer. The sample in question was PBMCs, obtained after low-dose radiotherapy plus immunotherapy.

This CDR3 is CASRTAGYNQPQHF. DNA for the CDR3: TGTGCCAGCAGGACGGCTGGATATAATCAGCCCCAGCATTTT. The V call is TRBV6-2 or TRBV6-3, the J call TRBJ1-5; D is unresolved. The CDR3 sequence is 14 residues long. Trimming took 6 bases from V and 4 from J, leaving 13 bases between them. Looked up from germline, CDR1 is MNHEY and CDR2 is SVGEGT.